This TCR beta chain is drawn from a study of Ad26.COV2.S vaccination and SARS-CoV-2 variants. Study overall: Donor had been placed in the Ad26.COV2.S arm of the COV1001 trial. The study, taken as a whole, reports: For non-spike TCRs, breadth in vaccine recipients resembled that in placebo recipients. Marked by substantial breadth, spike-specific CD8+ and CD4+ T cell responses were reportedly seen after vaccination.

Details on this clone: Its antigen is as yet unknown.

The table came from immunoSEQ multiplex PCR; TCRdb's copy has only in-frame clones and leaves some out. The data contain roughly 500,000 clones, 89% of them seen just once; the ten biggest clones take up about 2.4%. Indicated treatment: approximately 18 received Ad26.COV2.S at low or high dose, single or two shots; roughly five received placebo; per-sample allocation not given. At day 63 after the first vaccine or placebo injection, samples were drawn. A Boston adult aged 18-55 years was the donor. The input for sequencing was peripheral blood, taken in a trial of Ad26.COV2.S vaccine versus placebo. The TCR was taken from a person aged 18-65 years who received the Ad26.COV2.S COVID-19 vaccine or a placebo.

CDR3 protein: CASSSPAGMFTDTQYF. As DNA, the CDR3 is TGTGCCAGCAGTTCCCCGGCAGGGATGTTCACAGATACGCAGTATTTT. The chain uses TRBV6-2 or TRBV6-3 and TRBJ2-3, with D possibly being TRBD1 (5 bases). The CDR3 loop spans 16 amino acids. V was trimmed by 4 bases and J by 2 bases, leaving 16 bases between them. Germline CDR1 and CDR2: MNHEY and SVGEGT.